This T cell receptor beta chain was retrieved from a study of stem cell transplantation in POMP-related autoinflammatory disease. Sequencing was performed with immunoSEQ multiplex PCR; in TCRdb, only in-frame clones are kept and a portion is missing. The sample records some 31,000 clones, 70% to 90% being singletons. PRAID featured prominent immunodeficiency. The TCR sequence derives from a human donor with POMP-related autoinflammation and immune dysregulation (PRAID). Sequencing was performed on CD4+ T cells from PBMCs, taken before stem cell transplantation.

The CDR3 DNA reads TGTGCCAGCAGTCCCCCAGGGAGTGCCTACAATGAGCAGTTCTTC. It codes for CASSPPGSAYNEQFF. The chain combines TRBV25-1 with TRBJ2-1; D possibly uses TRBD1 or TRBD2 (5 bases each). Germline V gene data show CDR1 as MGHDK and CDR2 as SYGVNS. The CDR3 is 15 residues long. With 5 bases removed from V and 2 bases from J, the gap between germline ends came to 13 bases.